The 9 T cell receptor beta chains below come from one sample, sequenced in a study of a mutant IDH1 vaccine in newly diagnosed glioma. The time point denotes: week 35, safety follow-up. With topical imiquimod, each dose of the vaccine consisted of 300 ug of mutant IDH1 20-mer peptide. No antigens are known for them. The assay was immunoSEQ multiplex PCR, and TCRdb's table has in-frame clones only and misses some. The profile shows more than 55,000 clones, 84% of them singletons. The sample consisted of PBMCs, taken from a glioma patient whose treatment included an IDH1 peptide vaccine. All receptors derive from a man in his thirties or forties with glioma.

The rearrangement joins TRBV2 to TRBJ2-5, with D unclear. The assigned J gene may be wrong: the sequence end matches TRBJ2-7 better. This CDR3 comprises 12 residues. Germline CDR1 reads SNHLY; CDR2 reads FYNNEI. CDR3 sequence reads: CASSVTDYEQYF. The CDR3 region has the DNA TGTGCCAGCAGTGTTACTGACTACGAGCAGTACTTC.

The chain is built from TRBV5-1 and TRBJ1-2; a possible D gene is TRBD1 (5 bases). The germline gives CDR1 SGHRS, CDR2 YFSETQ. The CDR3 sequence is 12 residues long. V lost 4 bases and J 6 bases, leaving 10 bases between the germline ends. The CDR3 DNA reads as TGCGCCAGCAGCCGGACACTCGATGGCTACACCTTC. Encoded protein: CASSRTLDGYTF.

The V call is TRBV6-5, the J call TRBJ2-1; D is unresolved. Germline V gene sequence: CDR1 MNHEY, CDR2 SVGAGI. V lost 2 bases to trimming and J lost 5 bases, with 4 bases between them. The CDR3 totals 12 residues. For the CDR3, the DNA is TGTGCCAGCAGTTACAATGACAATGAGCAGTTCTTC. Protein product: CASSYNDNEQFF.

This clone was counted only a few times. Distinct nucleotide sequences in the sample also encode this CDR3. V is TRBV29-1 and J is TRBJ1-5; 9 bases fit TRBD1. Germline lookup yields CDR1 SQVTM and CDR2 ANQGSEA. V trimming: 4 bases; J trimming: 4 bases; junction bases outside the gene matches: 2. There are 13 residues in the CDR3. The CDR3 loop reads CSVAGQGNQPQHF. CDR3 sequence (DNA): TGCAGCGTTGCGGGACAGGGAAATCAGCCCCAGCATTTT.

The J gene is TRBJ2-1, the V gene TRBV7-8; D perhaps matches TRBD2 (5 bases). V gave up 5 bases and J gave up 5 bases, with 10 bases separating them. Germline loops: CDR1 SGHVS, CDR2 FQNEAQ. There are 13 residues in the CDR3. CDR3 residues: CASSRGWNNEQFF. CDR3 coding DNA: TGTGCCAGCAGCCGAGGGTGGAACAATGAGCAGTTCTTC.

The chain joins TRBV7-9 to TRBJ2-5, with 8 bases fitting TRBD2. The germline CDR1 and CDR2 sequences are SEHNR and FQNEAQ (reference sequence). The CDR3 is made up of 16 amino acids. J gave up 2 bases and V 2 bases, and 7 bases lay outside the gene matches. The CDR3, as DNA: TGTGCCAGCAGCTTATTCAGCGGGGGCCTACAAGAGACCCAGTACTTC. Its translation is CASSLFSGGLQETQYF.

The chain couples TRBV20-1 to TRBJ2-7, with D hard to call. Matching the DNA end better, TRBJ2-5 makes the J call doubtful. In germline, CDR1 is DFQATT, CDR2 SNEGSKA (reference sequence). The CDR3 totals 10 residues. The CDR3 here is CSARTETQYF. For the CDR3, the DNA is TGCAGTGCTAGAACAGAGACCCAGTACTTC.

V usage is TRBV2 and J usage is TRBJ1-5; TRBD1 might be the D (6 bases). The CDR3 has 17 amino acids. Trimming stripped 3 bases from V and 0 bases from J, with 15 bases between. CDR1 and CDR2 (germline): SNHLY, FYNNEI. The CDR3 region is CASSDVATGTSNQPQHF. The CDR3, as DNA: TGTGCCAGCAGTGATGTAGCGACAGGTACTAGCAATCAGCCCCAGCATTTT.

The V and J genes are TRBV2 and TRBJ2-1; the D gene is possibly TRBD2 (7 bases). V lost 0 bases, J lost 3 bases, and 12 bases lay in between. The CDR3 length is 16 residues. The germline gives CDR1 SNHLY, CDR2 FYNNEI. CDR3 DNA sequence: TGTGCCAGCAGTGAAGCCGGGGGGCGAGTCTACAATGAGCAGTTCTTC. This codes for CASSEAGGRVYNEQFF.